These 19 T cell receptor beta chains share one sample of origin, sequenced in a study of T cell responses to AZD1222 COVID-19 vaccine. Produced via immunoSEQ multiplex PCR; TCRdb's table is partial and in-frame only. The repertoire has around 70,000 clones, roughly 78% of them found once; the top ten carry around 25%. Sample: peripheral blood, taken on day 0 of MenACWY control vaccination. These receptors all stem from an adult in good health.

This clone has at least ten counts. This chain links TRBV19 with TRBJ1-5; a weak D match, TRBD1 (6 bases). Germline-derived CDR1 and CDR2 are LNHDA and SQIVND (reference sequence). This CDR3 is built from 15 residues. V dropped 2 bases and J dropped 5 bases, with 13 bases sitting between them. CDR3 protein: CASSIYGGEDQPQHF. CDR3 DNA sequence: TGTGCCAGTAGTATATACGGGGGCGAAGATCAGCCCCAGCATTTT.

The V and J genes are TRBV28 and TRBJ2-2; D remains ambiguous. This CDR3 spans 11 amino acids. Germline CDR1 is MDHEN and CDR2 is SYDVKM. V lost 1 base and J 7 bases, leaving 1 base between the germline ends. For the CDR3, the DNA is TGTGCCAGCAGTTTATACGGGGAGCTGTTTTTT. Its protein is CASSLYGELFF.

The V and J genes are TRBV7-2 and TRBJ1-5, with D possibly being TRBD1 (5 bases). With 2 bases removed from V and 5 bases from J, the gap between germline ends came to 13 bases. The CDR3 has 15 residues. Germline lookup yields CDR1 SGHTA and CDR2 FQGNSA. The CDR3 loop is CASSLFGHFDQPQHF. The CDR3 DNA reads TGTGCCAGCAGCTTATTCGGACATTTCGATCAGCCCCAGCATTTT. Combining the CDR3 with reference TRBV7-2 and TRBJ1-5 gives the whole variable domain GAGVSQSPSNKVTEKGKDVELRCDPISGHTALYWYRQSLGQGLEFLIYFQGNSAPDKSGLPSDRFSAERTGGSVSTLTIQRTQQEDSAVYLCASSLFGHFDQPQHFGDGTRLSIL.

The chain carries TRBV11-2 and TRBJ1-1; 7 bases are a match to TRBD1. The CDR3 is made up of 16 amino acids. Unmatched junction bases numbered 10, after V lost 6 bases and J lost 0 bases. Germline CDR1 SGHAT, CDR2 FQNNGV. This CDR3 reads CASRPNRGLMNTEAFF. The CDR3 region has the DNA TGTGCCAGCAGACCCAACAGGGGACTCATGAACACTGAAGCTTTCTTT.

The chain combines TRBV4-1 with TRBJ1-1; D is unclear. The length of the CDR3 is 13 residues. Trimming removed 1 base at V and 4 bases at J, with 7 bases between. Looked up from germline, CDR1 is MGHRA and CDR2 is YSYEKL. CDR3 protein: CASSQVGITEAFF. CDR3 bases: TGCGCCAGCAGCCAAGTAGGGATCACTGAAGCTTTCTTT.

This sequence joins TRBV16 and TRBJ2-7; 9 nucleotides line up with TRBD1. The CDR3 extends over 15 amino acids. With V trimmed by 3 bases and J by 3 bases, 6 bases remained unmatched. Per germline, CDR1 KGHSY and CDR2 FQNENV. In nucleotides, the CDR3 is TGTGCCAGCAGCCACCCGGGACAGGGAAGCTACGAGCAGTACTTC. Amino acids: CASSHPGQGSYEQYF.

This chain joins TRBV19 and TRBJ1-2; tentatively, D is TRBD1 (5 bases). Germline V gene data show CDR1 as LNHDA and CDR2 as SQIVND (reference sequence). V lost 6 bases to trimming and J lost 5 bases, with 10 bases between them. This CDR3 is built from 12 residues. The CDR3 DNA is TGTGCCAGTAGCACGGGGGATTATGGCTACACCTTC. This sequence encodes CASSTGDYGYTF.

CDR3 coding DNA: TGTGCCAGTAGTATCGACGGCACCCGTGAAAAACTGTTTTTT. Protein: CASSIDGTREKLFF. This sequence joins TRBV19 and TRBJ1-4; no clear D gene. CDR3 length equals 14 residues. CDR1 and CDR2 from the germline V gene are LNHDA and SQIVND (reference sequence). Trimming took off 3 bases at V and 7 bases at J, with 12 bases between the two ends.

The chain has TRBV9 and TRBJ2-1; 10 bases line up with TRBD2. This CDR3 has 15 amino acids. J was trimmed by 5 bases and V by 0 bases; bases with no gene match: 2. Germline lookup yields CDR1 SGDLS and CDR2 YYNGEE. The CDR3 sequence is CASSVGAGGDNEQFF. CDR3 bases: TGTGCCAGCAGCGTAGGAGCGGGAGGGGACAATGAGCAGTTCTTC.

The chain joins TRBV6-5 to TRBJ2-7; no reliable D call. Between the trimmed V and J ends, which lost 7 bases and 2 bases, there was a span of 12 bases. Looked up from germline, CDR1 is MNHEY and CDR2 is SVGAGI. CDR3 length equals 13 residues. CDR3 sequence reads: CASTQNVAYEQYF. Here the CDR3 DNA reads TGTGCCAGCACCCAGAATGTGGCCTACGAGCAGTACTTC.

In DNA, the CDR3 is TGTGCCAGCAGCCAAGGGCTTAGCACAGATACGCAGTATTTT. Its translation: CASSQGLSTDTQYF. The chain links TRBV3-1 (or the pseudogene TRBV3-2) to TRBJ2-3, with D unresolved. V was pared by 1 base and J by 0 bases, with 5 bases between. The CDR3 totals 14 residues. CDR1 and CDR2 from the germline V gene are LGHDT and YNNKEL (reference sequence).

This clone was found a few times. This rearrangement joins TRBV10-3 to TRBJ2-1; TRBD1 agrees at 10 bases. The junction had 6 bases not matched to a gene; V was cut back by 1 base and J by 9 bases. The CDR3 sequence is 15 residues long. Germline V gene lookup returns CDR1 ENHRY and CDR2 SYGVKD. CDR3 residues: CAISEFGTGEGEQFF. In DNA form, the CDR3 reads TGTGCCATCAGTGAGTTCGGGACAGGGGAGGGTGAGCAGTTCTTC.

The chain combines TRBV2 with TRBJ2-5; 9 positions agree with TRBD2. The CDR3 contains 15 residues. With 8 bases clipped from V and 4 bases from J, the junction kept 11 bases outside the gene matches. Germline values: CDR1 SNHLY, CDR2 FYNNEI. The CDR3 protein is CASGGQRGVGETQYF. CDR3 nucleotide sequence: TGTGCCAGCGGTGGGCAGCGGGGGGTCGGAGAGACCCAGTACTTC.

The chain uses TRBV5-4 and TRBJ1-2, with D possibly TRBD1 on 6 matching bases. The CDR3 is 14 amino acids. Germline-derived CDR1 and CDR2 are SGHNT and YYREEE (reference sequence). Trimming took 0 bases from V and 4 from J, leaving 10 bases between them. The CDR3 region has the DNA TGTGCCAGCAGCTTGGCGGAAGGGGGCTATGGCTACACCTTC. Translation gives CASSLAEGGYGYTF.

The CDR3, as DNA: TGTGCCAGCAGCACCCTTGGTGGTCTGAACACTGAAGCTTTCTTT. Translated, it gives CASSTLGGLNTEAFF. The chain recombines TRBV13 with TRBJ1-1; D not certain. The CDR3 runs 15 residues. The V and J ends lost 5 bases and 0 bases respectively, with 13 bases between them. Germline V lookup: CDR1 PRHDT, CDR2 FYEKMQ (reference sequence).

The chain carries TRBV6-1 and TRBJ1-5; D is possibly TRBD1 (5 bases). CDR3 size: 14 residues. Germline loops: CDR1 MNHNS, CDR2 SASEGT. V was shortened by 1 base and J by 9 bases, with 13 bases between the two germline ends. The CDR3 loop reads CASSEVGVVVPQHF. CDR3 bases: TGTGCCAGCAGTGAAGTAGGGGTGGTTGTGCCCCAGCATTTT.

This clone was observed a handful of times. The chain links TRBV18 to TRBJ2-1, with D possibly being TRBD1 (5 bases). CDR1 and CDR2 (germline): KGHSH, LQKENI. The CDR3 is 19 residues long. The V end lost 5 bases, the J end lost 0 bases, and 23 bases lay between the germline ends. The chain's CDR3 is CASSSTDFLFSISYNEQFF. CDR3 DNA: TGTGCCAGCTCATCGACAGACTTCTTATTCTCAATCTCCTACAATGAGCAGTTCTTC.

The chain couples TRBV21-1 to TRBJ1-1. TRBV21-1 is tagged as a pseudogene. The CDR3 has 14 amino acids. For the CDR3, the DNA is TGTGCCAGCCGTCGCCTCGGTTGGTCCACTGAAGCTTTCTTT. It codes for CASRRLGWSTEAFF.

This rearrangement joins TRBV28 to TRBJ1-6; TRBD1 might be the D (5 bases). Germline V gene lookup returns CDR1 MDHEN and CDR2 SYDVKM. V was cut by 3 bases and J by 8 bases, with 14 bases left in between. The CDR3 is made up of 15 amino acids. Here the CDR3 DNA reads TGTGCCAGCAGTTTGTTCCAGGGCGTTGATTCACCCCTCCACTTT. This codes for CASSLFQGVDSPLHF.